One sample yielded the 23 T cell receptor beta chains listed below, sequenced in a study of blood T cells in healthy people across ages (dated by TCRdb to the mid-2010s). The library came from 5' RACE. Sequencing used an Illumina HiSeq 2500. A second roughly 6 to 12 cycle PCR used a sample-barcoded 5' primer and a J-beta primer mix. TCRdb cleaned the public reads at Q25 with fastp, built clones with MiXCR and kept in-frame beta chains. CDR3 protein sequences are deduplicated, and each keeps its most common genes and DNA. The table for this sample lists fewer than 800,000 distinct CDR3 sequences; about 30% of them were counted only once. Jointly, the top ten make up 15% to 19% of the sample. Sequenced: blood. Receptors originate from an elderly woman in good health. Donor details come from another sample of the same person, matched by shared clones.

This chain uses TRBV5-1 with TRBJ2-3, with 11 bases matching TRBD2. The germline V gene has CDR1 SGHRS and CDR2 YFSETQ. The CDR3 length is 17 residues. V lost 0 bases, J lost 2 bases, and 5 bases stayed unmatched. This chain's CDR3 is CASSLEIAGGYTDTQYF. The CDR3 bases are TGCGCCAGCAGCTTGGAAATAGCGGGGGGGTACACAGATACGCAGTATTTT.

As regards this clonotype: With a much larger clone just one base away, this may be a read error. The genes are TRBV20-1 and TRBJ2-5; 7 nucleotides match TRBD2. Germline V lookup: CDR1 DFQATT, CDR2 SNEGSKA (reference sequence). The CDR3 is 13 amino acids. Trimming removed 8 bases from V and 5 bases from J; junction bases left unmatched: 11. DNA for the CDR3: TGCAGTACGCCCGAGCGGGGTTGGGAGACCCAGTACTTC. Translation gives CSTPERGWETQYF.

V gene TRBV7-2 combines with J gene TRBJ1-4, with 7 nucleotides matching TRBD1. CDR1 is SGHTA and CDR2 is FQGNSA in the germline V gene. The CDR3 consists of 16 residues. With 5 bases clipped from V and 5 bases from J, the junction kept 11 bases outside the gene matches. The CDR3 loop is CASSPAFGTDNEKLFF. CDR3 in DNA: TGTGCCAGCAGCCCTGCGTTCGGGACAGACAATGAAAAACTGTTTTTT. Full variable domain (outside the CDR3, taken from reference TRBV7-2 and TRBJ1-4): GAGVSQSPSNKVTEKGKDVELRCDPISGHTALYWYRQSLGQGLEFLIYFQGNSAPDKSGLPSDRFSAERTGGSVSTLTIQRTQQEDSAVYLCASSPAFGTDNEKLFFGSGTQLSVL.

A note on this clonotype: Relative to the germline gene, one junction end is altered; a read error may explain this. CDR3 sequence (DNA): TGTGCCATCGGTGATGGACAGTCTAACAATGAGCAGTACTTC. This gives the protein CAIGDGQSNNEQYF. The J gene is TRBJ2-5, the V gene TRBV10-3; tentative D call: TRBD1 (6 bases). The germline V gene encodes CDR1 ENHRY and CDR2 SYGVKD. This CDR3 spans 14 amino acids.

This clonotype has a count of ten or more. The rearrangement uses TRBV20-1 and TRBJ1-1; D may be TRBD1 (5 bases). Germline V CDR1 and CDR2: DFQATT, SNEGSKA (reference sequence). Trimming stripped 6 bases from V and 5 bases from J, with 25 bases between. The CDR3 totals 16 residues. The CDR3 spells CSATSDGRGRKTEAFF. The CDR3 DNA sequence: TGCAGTGCCACGTCGGACGGACGGGGGAGAAAAACTGAAGCTTTCTTT.

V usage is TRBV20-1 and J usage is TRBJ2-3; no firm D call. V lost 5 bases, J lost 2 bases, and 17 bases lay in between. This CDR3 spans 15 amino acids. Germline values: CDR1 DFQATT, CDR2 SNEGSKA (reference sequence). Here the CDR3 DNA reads TGCAGTGCTCCCCTTTGGCCAGGAGTCACAGATACGCAGTATTTT. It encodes CSAPLWPGVTDTQYF.

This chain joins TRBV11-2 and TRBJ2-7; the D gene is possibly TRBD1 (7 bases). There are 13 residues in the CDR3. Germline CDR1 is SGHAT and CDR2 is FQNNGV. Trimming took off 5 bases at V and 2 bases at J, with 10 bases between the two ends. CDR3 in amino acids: CASSRRGAYEQYF. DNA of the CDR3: TGTGCCAGCAGCCGCAGGGGGGCCTACGAGCAGTACTTC.

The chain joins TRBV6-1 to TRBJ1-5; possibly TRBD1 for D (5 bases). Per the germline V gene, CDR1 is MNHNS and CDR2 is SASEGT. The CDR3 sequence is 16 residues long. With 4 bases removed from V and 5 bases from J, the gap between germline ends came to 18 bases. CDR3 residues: CASSGGRVEWDQPQHF. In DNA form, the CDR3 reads TGTGCCAGCAGTGGGGGACGGGTTGAATGGGATCAGCCCCAGCATTTT.

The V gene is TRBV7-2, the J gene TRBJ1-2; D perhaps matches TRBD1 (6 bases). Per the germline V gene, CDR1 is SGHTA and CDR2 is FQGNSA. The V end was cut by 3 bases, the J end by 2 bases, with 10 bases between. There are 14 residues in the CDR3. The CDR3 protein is CASSFQQGNYGYTF. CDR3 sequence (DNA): TGTGCCAGCAGCTTTCAGCAGGGGAACTATGGCTACACCTTC.

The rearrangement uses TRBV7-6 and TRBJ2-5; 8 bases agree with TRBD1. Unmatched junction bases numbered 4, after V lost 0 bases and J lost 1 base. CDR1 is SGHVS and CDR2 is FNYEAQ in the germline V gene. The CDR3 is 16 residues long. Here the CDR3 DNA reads TGTGCCAGCAGCTTAGCGGGGGGACAGGTCCAAGAGACCCAGTACTTC. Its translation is CASSLAGGQVQETQYF.

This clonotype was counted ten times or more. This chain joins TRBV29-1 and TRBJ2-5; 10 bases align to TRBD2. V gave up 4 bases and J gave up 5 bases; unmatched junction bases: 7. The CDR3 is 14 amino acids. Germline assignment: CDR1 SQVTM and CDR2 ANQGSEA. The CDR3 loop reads CSVVWLAGAETQYF. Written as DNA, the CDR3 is TGCAGCGTTGTCTGGCTAGCGGGGGCCGAGACCCAGTACTTC. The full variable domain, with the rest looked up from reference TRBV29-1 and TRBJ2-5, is SAVISQKPSRDICQRGTSLTIQCQVDSQVTMMFWYRQQPGQSLTLIATANQGSEATYESGFVIDKFPISRPNLTFSTLTVSNMSPEDSSIYLCSVVWLAGAETQYFGPGTRLLVL.

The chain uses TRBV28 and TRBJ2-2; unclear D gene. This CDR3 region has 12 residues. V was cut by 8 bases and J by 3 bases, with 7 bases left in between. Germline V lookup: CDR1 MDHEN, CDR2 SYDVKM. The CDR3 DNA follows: TGTGCCAGCCCATCACACACCGGGGAGCTGTTTTTT. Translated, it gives CASPSHTGELFF.

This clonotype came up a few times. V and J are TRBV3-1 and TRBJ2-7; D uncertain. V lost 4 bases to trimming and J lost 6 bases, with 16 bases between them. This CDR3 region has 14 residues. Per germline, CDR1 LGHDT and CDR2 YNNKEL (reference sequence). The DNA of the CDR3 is TGTGCCAGCAGCCTTAGGCCGGGCCGAACCGAGCAGTACTTC. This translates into CASSLRPGRTEQYF.

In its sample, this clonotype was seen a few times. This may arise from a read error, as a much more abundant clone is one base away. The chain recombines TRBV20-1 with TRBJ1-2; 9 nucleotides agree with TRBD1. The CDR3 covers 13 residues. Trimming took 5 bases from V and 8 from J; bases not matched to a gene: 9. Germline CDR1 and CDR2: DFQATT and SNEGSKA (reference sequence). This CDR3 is CSAPWDRVIGYTF. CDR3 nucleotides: TGCAGTGCTCCCTGGGACAGGGTGATCGGCTACACCTTC.

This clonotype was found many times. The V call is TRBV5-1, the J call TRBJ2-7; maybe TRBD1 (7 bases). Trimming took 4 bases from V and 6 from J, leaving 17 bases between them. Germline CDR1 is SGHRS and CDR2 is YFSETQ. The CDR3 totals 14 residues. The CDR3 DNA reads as TGCGCCAGCAGCCCGGACTACAGGGGCGCCGAGCAGTACTTC. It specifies CASSPDYRGAEQYF.

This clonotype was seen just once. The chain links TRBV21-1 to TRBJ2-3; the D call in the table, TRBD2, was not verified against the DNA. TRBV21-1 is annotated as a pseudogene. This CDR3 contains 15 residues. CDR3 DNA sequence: TGTGCCAGCAAGCCGTCGAGTCCCGGCGCGACATACGCAGTATTT. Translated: CASKPSSPGATYAVF.

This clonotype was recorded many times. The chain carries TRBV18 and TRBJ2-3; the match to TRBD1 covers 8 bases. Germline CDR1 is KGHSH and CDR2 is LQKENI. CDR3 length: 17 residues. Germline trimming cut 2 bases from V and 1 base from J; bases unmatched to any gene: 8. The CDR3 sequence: CASSPVLPGQGTDTQYF. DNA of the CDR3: TGTGCCAGCTCACCAGTGTTACCGGGACAGGGCACAGATACGCAGTATTTT. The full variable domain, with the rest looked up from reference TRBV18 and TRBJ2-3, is NAGVMQNPRHLVRRRGQEARLRCSPMKGHSHVYWYRQLPEEGLKFMVYLQKENIIDESGMPKERFSAEFPKEGPSILRIQQVVRGDSAAYFCASSPVLPGQGTDTQYFGPGTRLTVL.

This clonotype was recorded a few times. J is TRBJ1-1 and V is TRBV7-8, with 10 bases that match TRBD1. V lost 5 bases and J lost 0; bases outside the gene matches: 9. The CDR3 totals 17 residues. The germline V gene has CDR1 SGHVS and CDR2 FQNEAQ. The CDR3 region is CASSIRQGARLNTEAFF. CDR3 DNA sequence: TGTGCCAGCAGCATACGACAGGGGGCTAGGTTGAACACTGAAGCTTTCTTT.

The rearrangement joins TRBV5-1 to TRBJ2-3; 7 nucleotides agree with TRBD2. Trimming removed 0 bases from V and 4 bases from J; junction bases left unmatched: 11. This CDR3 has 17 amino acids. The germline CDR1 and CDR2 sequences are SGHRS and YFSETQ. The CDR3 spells CASSLELPGGGADTQYF. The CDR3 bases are TGCGCCAGCAGCTTGGAACTGCCGGGGGGTGGCGCAGATACGCAGTATTTT.

The CDR3: CSASAGTVNQPQHF. As DNA, the CDR3 is TGCAGTGCTAGTGCAGGGACAGTAAATCAGCCCCAGCATTTT. The chain joins TRBV20-1 to TRBJ1-5; TRBD1 aligns across 7 bases. V shed 3 bases, J shed 4 bases, and the junction held 6 bases outside the gene matches. Germline lookup yields CDR1 DFQATT and CDR2 SNEGSKA (reference sequence). The CDR3 extends over 14 amino acids.

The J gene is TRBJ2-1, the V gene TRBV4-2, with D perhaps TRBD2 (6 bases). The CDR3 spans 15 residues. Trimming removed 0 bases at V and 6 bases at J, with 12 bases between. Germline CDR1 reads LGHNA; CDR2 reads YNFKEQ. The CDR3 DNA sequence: TGTGCCAGCAGCCAAGAGGCGGGATTCATCAATGAGCAGTTCTTC. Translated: CASSQEAGFINEQFF.

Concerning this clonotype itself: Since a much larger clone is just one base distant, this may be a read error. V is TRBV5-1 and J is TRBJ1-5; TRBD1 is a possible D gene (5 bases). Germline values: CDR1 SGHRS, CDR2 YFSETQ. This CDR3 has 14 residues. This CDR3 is CASSRDGTNQPRHF. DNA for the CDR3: TGCGCCAGCAGCCGGGACGGAACCAATCAGCCCCGGCATTTT.

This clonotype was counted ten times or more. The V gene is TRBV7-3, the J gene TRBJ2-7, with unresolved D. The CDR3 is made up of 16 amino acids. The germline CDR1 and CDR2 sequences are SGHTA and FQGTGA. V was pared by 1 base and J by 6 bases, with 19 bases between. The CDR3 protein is CASSLISATSLSEQYF. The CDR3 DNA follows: TGTGCCAGCAGCTTAATCTCAGCCACGTCTCTAAGCGAGCAGTACTTC.